This entry lists 9 T cell receptor beta chains sequenced from one sample in a study of blood T cell repertoires in COVID-19. The assay was immunoSEQ multiplex PCR, and TCRdb's table has in-frame clones only and misses some. The data contain 72,000 or so clones, approximately 86% of them singletons. Source material: peripheral blood. The receptors stem from a woman aged 55 to 70 with acute or convalescent COVID-19.

The gene calls are TRBV20-1 and TRBJ1-2, with no clear D. Trimming removed 2 bases at V and 7 bases at J, with 8 bases between. The germline V gene encodes CDR1 DFQATT and CDR2 SNEGSKA (reference sequence). This CDR3 has 11 amino acids. In nucleotides, the CDR3 is TGCAGTGCTAGAACCAGCGGTGGCTACACCTTC. This sequence encodes CSARTSGGYTF.

The V call is TRBV6-5, the J call TRBJ2-5; TRBD1 agrees at 8 bases. The ends lost 5 bases at V and 5 bases at J; junction bases unmatched: 7. The length of the CDR3 is 14 residues. The germline V gene encodes CDR1 MNHEY and CDR2 SVGAGI. DNA for the CDR3: TGTGCCAGCAGTCTTGACAGGGGTTGGGAGACCCAGTACTTC. This gives the protein CASSLDRGWETQYF.

The chain couples TRBV24-1 to TRBJ2-1; weak D call: TRBD2 (5 bases). Trimming cost V 6 bases and J 9 bases, with 14 bases left between them. The CDR3 spans 13 residues. Germline V gives CDR1 KGHDR, CDR2 SFDVKD. The CDR3 region has the DNA TGTGCCACCAGTTTTCCGGGGTTGGGTGAGCAGTTCTTC. It yields the protein CATSFPGLGEQFF.

The CDR3 region has the DNA TGTGCCAGCAGCCTTGGCCGGACCCAGTACTTC. Amino acid sequence: CASSLGRTQYF. The J gene is TRBJ2-5, the V gene TRBV5-5; D gene ambiguous. Germline V gene data show CDR1 as SGHKS and CDR2 as YYEKEE (reference sequence). Trimming cost V 4 bases and J 7 bases, with 8 bases left between them. This CDR3 is 11 amino acids long.

This clone came up a few times. This rearrangement joins TRBV11-2 to TRBJ2-2; possible D gene TRBD2, 5 bases. CDR3 length: 14 residues. Germline V lookup: CDR1 SGHAT, CDR2 FQNNGV. V shed 5 bases and J shed 1 base, with 8 bases lying between them. CDR3 DNA: TGTGCCAGCAGCCGCCGGGGGAACACCGGGGAGCTGTTTTTT. Protein sequence: CASSRRGNTGELFF.

This rearrangement joins TRBV6-5 to TRBJ2-1; TRBD1 matches at 8 bases. CDR3 length: 15 residues. CDR1 and CDR2 from the germline V gene are MNHEY and SVGAGI. Germline trimming cut 2 bases from V and 10 bases from J; bases unmatched to any gene: 10. CDR3 in amino acids: CASSYQGADGPEQFF. Here the CDR3 DNA reads TGTGCCAGCAGTTACCAGGGGGCAGATGGACCCGAGCAGTTCTTC.

The chain uses TRBV9 and TRBJ1-6; 7 bases map to TRBD1. V lost 2 bases, J lost 14 bases, and 13 bases stayed unmatched. The CDR3 totals 15 residues. Germline V gene data show CDR1 as SGDLS and CDR2 as YYNGEE. CDR3 nucleotides: TGTGCCAGCAGCGTCGGGGACAGCCTCCTTAGAACCCTCCACTTT. Translated: CASSVGDSLLRTLHF.

V is TRBV6-6 and J is TRBJ2-7, with a tentative D call TRBD1 (6 bases). Trimming pared 1 base from V and 3 bases from J, leaving 10 bases between. Germline V CDR1 and CDR2: MNHNY, SVGAGI (reference sequence). The CDR3 has 14 amino acids. The CDR3: CASSYYRVSYEQYF. Written as DNA, the CDR3 is TGTGCCAGCAGTTACTACAGGGTAAGCTACGAGCAGTACTTC.

This clone occurred once. This rearrangement joins TRBV3-1 (or the pseudogene TRBV3-2) to TRBJ2-6; possible D gene TRBD2, 5 bases. V was clipped by 3 bases and J by 0 bases, with 9 bases between them. Germline V gene sequence: CDR1 LGHDT, CDR2 YNNKEL (reference sequence). The CDR3 has 16 residues. This chain's CDR3 is CASSQGGGSGANVLTF. In DNA form, the CDR3 reads TGTGCCAGCAGCCAGGGCGGAGGCTCTGGGGCCAACGTCCTGACTTTC.